The 24 T cell receptor beta chains in this list originate from one sample, sequenced in a study of OX40 agonist ivuxolimab in advanced cancers. Method: immunoSEQ multiplex PCR; TCRdb's copy keeps in-frame clones and lacks some. The data contain more than 50,000 clones, 82% of them seen just once; the ten biggest clones take up approximately 1.5%. The starting material was CD4+ or CD8+ T cells sorted from blood, obtained in a trial of the OX40 agonist ivuxolimab. Receptor source: an adult with an advanced solid tumor such as melanoma, head and neck, liver or kidney cancer.

As regards this clone: A read error may produce the germline difference seen at one junction end. V gene TRBV6-1 combines with J gene TRBJ2-7, with TRBD2 matching 10 bases. The germline CDR1 and CDR2 sequences are MNHNS and SASEGT. The CDR3 consists of 15 residues. CDR3 DNA sequence: TGTGCCAGCACTGAAGGGGTAGCGGGAGGCTACGAGCAGTACTTC. Protein: CASTEGVAGGYEQYF.

This clone was seen only once. The V call is TRBV7-9, the J call TRBJ1-6; tentative D call: TRBD1 (5 bases). V shed 1 base and J shed 5 bases, with 6 bases lying between them. Germline values: CDR1 SEHNR, CDR2 FQNEAQ (reference sequence). The CDR3 is 14 amino acids. This CDR3 is CASSLGGNNSPLHF. The CDR3 nucleotides are TGTGCCAGCAGCTTAGGGGGGAATAATTCACCCCTCCACTTT. Supplemented by reference TRBV7-9 and TRBJ1-6, the full variable domain reads DTGVSQNPRHKITKRGQNVTFRCDPISEHNRLYWYRQTLGQGPEFLTYFQNEAQLEKSRLLSDRFSAERPKGSFSTLEIQRTEQGDSAMYLCASSLGGNNSPLHFGNGTRLTVT.

The chain is built from TRBV5-6 and TRBJ2-7; D not resolved. V dropped 2 bases and J dropped 0 bases, with 9 bases sitting between them. The V gene's germline CDR1 is SGHDT and CDR2 YYEEEE. This CDR3 spans 14 amino acids. CDR3 sequence (DNA): TGTGCCAGCAGCTTAGACTTAAACTCCTACGAGCAGTACTTC. Its protein product is CASSLDLNSYEQYF.

This clone was observed once. The V call is TRBV19, the J call TRBJ1-2; 9 positions agree with TRBD1. Per germline, CDR1 LNHDA and CDR2 SQIVND (reference sequence). The CDR3 is 14 residues long. V dropped 2 bases and J dropped 8; count of bases not matched to a gene: 6. The CDR3 region is CASSINRGRGGYTF. The CDR3 DNA reads TGTGCCAGTAGTATAAACAGGGGGCGAGGCGGCTACACCTTC.

The chain uses TRBV27 and TRBJ1-2; D not certain. CDR1 and CDR2 from the germline V gene are MNHEY and SMNVEV (reference sequence). This CDR3 contains 13 residues. V lost 6 bases to trimming and J lost 7 bases, with 15 bases between them. DNA for the CDR3: TGTGCCAGCAGCCTAACACAAAGGACTGGCTACACCTTC. Translated, it gives CASSLTQRTGYTF.

The J gene is TRBJ1-6, the V gene TRBV7-2, with 9 bases lining up with TRBD1. The V gene's germline CDR1 is SGHTA and CDR2 FQGNSA. This CDR3 has 18 amino acids. The V gene end was trimmed by 5 bases and the J gene end by 8 bases; junction bases not matched to a gene: 16. CDR3 DNA: TGTGCCAGCAGCGTTAGACGGCCCCGGACAGGGGTTCATTCACCCCTCCACTTT. Translating it yields CASSVRRPRTGVHSPLHF.

The chain combines TRBV7-9 with TRBJ2-5; maybe TRBD2 (5 bases). The CDR3 has 17 amino acids. Germline-derived CDR1 and CDR2 are SEHNR and FQNEAQ (reference sequence). The V end was cut by 4 bases, the J end by 4 bases, with 22 bases between. CDR3 bases: TGTGCCAGCAGCTCTAGCCGGGTGAAGAGCGGTGGAGAGACCCAGTACTTC. This gives the protein CASSSSRVKSGGETQYF.

This chain connects TRBV19 to TRBJ2-1; D possibly corresponds to TRBD1 (6 bases). The V gene lost 4 bases and the J gene lost 10 bases, with 20 bases spanning the gap. The CDR3 length is 15 residues. Germline V gives CDR1 LNHDA, CDR2 SQIVND (reference sequence). The CDR3 nucleotides are TGTGCCAGTAGTACACAGGGCTTAACGAAGAGAGAGCAGTTCTTC. Protein: CASSTQGLTKREQFF.

The chain has TRBV5-6 and TRBJ2-3; 12 bases map to TRBD2. CDR3 size: 16 residues. Germline loops: CDR1 SGHDT, CDR2 YYEEEE. V was pared by 4 bases and J by 2 bases, with 5 bases of the junction left unmatched. The CDR3 spells CASSLRTSGITDTQYF. CDR3 DNA: TGTGCCAGCAGCCTACGGACTAGCGGGATCACAGATACGCAGTATTTT.

The chain recombines TRBV28 with TRBJ1-5; D call uncertain. In germline, CDR1 is MDHEN, CDR2 SYDVKM. V lost 4 bases, J lost 1 base, and 11 bases lay in between. The CDR3 has 15 residues. The CDR3 spells CASSWGGQSNQPQHF. The DNA of the CDR3 is TGTGCCAGCAGTTGGGGTGGCCAGAGCAATCAGCCCCAGCATTTT.

The gene calls are TRBV10-3 and TRBJ2-7; the match to TRBD1 covers 7 bases. From germline, CDR1 is ENHRY and CDR2 SYGVKD. V trimming: 3 bases; J trimming: 4 bases; junction bases outside the gene matches: 9. CDR3 length equals 15 residues. CDR3 DNA sequence: TGTGCCATCAGTGAAAGCGAGACAGGGACGTACGAGCAGTACTTC. Amino acid sequence: CAISESETGTYEQYF.

Here the CDR3 DNA reads TGTGCCAGTAGTATAAGGGCCCTCACCGGGGAGCTGTTTTTT. Residues: CASSIRALTGELFF. The chain carries TRBV19 and TRBJ2-2; D remains unclear. Trimming took 2 bases from V and 4 from J, leaving 8 bases between them. The CDR3 has 14 residues. The germline V gene has CDR1 LNHDA and CDR2 SQIVND (reference sequence).

This chain joins TRBV19 and TRBJ1-1, with 8 bases aligning to TRBD1. The CDR3 has 13 amino acids. After removal of 3 bases from V and 4 bases from J, the junction contained 1 base not matched to a gene. CDR1 and CDR2 (germline): LNHDA, SQIVND (reference sequence). Here the CDR3 reads CASSMDRVTEAFF. CDR3 DNA: TGTGCCAGTAGTATGGACAGGGTCACTGAAGCTTTCTTT.

This clone occurred a few times. The rearrangement links TRBV4-2 to TRBJ2-7, with unresolved D. CDR1 and CDR2 from the germline V gene are LGHNA and YNFKEQ. Trimming shortened V by 4 bases and J by 0 bases, and 13 bases separated the two germline ends. The CDR3 consists of 15 residues. The CDR3 loop reads CASSRELSSSYEQYF. CDR3 sequence (DNA): TGTGCCAGCAGCCGAGAACTTTCCAGCTCCTACGAGCAGTACTTC.

This clone was counted ten times or more. V and J are TRBV30 and TRBJ1-1; D is unclear. CDR3 size: 14 residues. V was clipped by 3 bases and J by 0 bases, with 11 bases between them. Germline V gene data show CDR1 as GTSNPN and CDR2 as SVGIG (reference sequence). CDR3 region: CAWSHSTLNTEAFF. CDR3 DNA: TGTGCCTGGAGCCACAGCACTCTGAACACTGAAGCTTTCTTT.

The chain combines TRBV5-1 with TRBJ1-1; D remains unclear. This CDR3 is built from 13 residues. Trimming took 1 base from V and 5 from J, leaving 9 bases between them. CDR1 is SGHRS and CDR2 is YFSETQ in the germline V gene. CDR3 region: CASSLWGETEAFF. CDR3 in DNA: TGCGCCAGCAGCTTGTGGGGAGAGACTGAAGCTTTCTTT.

This clone turned up a few times. The CDR3 DNA follows: TGTGCCACCCCGTTGCGGCAGGGGCAGTGGACCGGGGAGCTGTTTTTT. It is translated as CATPLRQGQWTGELFF. The chain joins TRBV2 to TRBJ2-2, with D perhaps matching TRBD1 (6 bases). The CDR3 is 16 residues long. Trimming shortened V by 10 bases and J by 5 bases, and 23 bases separated the two germline ends. Germline V gene data show CDR1 as SNHLY and CDR2 as FYNNEI.

This chain joins TRBV11-3 and TRBJ1-1; D is possibly TRBD1 (5 bases). Germline V gene data show CDR1 as SGHNT and CDR2 as YENEEA. V was cut by 5 bases and J by 5 bases, with 18 bases left in between. CDR3 length: 15 amino acids. The CDR3 coding sequence is TGTGCCAGCAGCCCGAGGGTCGGGGCCGGGACTGAAGCTTTCTTT. Translating it yields CASSPRVGAGTEAFF.

This chain uses TRBV5-4 with TRBJ1-1; 7 bases map to TRBD1. Germline V gene data show CDR1 as SGHNT and CDR2 as YYREEE (reference sequence). The CDR3 sequence is 15 residues long. Trimming cost V 4 bases and J 3 bases; bases outside gene matches: 9. CDR3: CASSRQGQSHTEAFF. CDR3 nucleotides: TGTGCCAGCAGCCGCCAGGGACAGTCGCACACTGAAGCTTTCTTT.

J is TRBJ2-5 and V is TRBV5-6; a possible D gene is TRBD1 (6 bases). Deletions cut 2 bases from V and 7 bases from J, with 12 bases between. This CDR3 contains 13 residues. Germline CDR1 reads SGHDT; CDR2 reads YYEEEE. The CDR3 spells CASSFNRVGTQYF. CDR3 nucleotides: TGTGCCAGCAGCTTTAACAGGGTGGGGACCCAGTACTTC.

This clone was seen a few times. CDR3: CASSRLASSYNEQFF. The CDR3 bases are TGTGCCAGCAGCCGTCTAGCGAGCTCCTACAATGAGCAGTTCTTC. The chain joins TRBV7-2 to TRBJ2-1; D perhaps matches TRBD2 (6 bases). This CDR3 is 15 amino acids long. Germline V gene sequence: CDR1 SGHTA, CDR2 FQGNSA. The V gene lost 5 bases and the J gene lost 0 bases, with 11 bases spanning the gap.

The chain has TRBV2 and TRBJ1-4; 8 positions match TRBD1. V dropped 0 bases and J dropped 7; count of bases not matched to a gene: 4. This CDR3 region has 15 residues. Per germline, CDR1 SNHLY and CDR2 FYNNEI. CDR3 coding DNA: TGTGCCAGCAGTGAAGCGGCAGGGGGCTTTGAAAAACTGTTTTTT. Amino acid sequence: CASSEAAGGFEKLFF.

The chain links TRBV5-1 to TRBJ2-1; no definite D call. CDR3 size: 17 residues. Germline V lookup: CDR1 SGHRS, CDR2 YFSETQ. Trimming pared 1 base from V and 6 bases from J, leaving 20 bases between. CDR3: CASSLSRTDASGNEQFF. In nucleotides, the CDR3 is TGCGCCAGCAGCTTGTCTAGGACCGATGCGTCAGGCAATGAGCAGTTCTTC.

The chain recombines TRBV6-6 with TRBJ1-4; unclear D gene. CDR1 is MNHNY and CDR2 is SVGAGI in the germline V gene (reference sequence). This CDR3 has 15 amino acids. The V and J ends lost 0 bases and 7 bases respectively, with 12 bases between them. CDR3 in DNA: TGTGCCAGCAGTTACTCGAATGAAGCGGGTGAAAAACTGTTTTTT. The encoded protein is CASSYSNEAGEKLFF.